The 17 T cell receptor beta chains in this list originate from one sample, sequenced in a study of identical twins. MiXCR, applied by TCRdb to the 5' RACE reads, yields one record per CDR3 protein. The table includes around 1.7 million distinct CDR3 sequences, around 29% detected once. Sequences were obtained from cord blood. Receptors were obtained from a newborn girl in good health.

The chain couples TRBV24-1 to TRBJ2-3; D perhaps matches TRBD2 (6 bases). The CDR3 runs to 19 residues. V dropped 3 bases and J dropped 2 bases, with 23 bases sitting between them. CDR1 is KGHDR and CDR2 is SFDVKD in the germline V gene. The chain's CDR3 is CATSDARGIPGLTTDTQYF. CDR3 nucleotides: TGTGCCACCAGTGATGCGAGGGGAATACCGGGACTCACCACAGATACGCAGTATTTT.

This clonotype was seen ten or more times. The chain couples TRBV25-1 to TRBJ1-2, with D maybe TRBD1 (5 bases). Germline CDR1 reads MGHDK; CDR2 reads SYGVNS. V lost 2 bases and J lost 4, with 8 bases in between. The CDR3 extends over 13 amino acids. The CDR3 sequence: CASSEEGIYGYTF. The CDR3 DNA follows: TGTGCCAGCAGTGAAGAGGGGATCTATGGCTACACCTTC.

Comment on this clonotype: The germline gene is not matched at one end of the junction; a read error may be the cause. The chain combines TRBV12-3 or TRBV12-4 with TRBJ1-2; 7 bases agree with TRBD1. CDR3 size: 14 residues. In nucleotides, the CDR3 is TGTGCCAGCACCCCGACAGGGACTAACTATGGCCACACCTTC. Its protein product is CASTPTGTNYGHTF.

The chain combines TRBV25-1 with TRBJ2-3, with D uncertain. The V gene lost 5 bases and the J gene lost 6 bases, with 21 bases spanning the gap. The germline gives CDR1 MGHDK, CDR2 SYGVNS. The CDR3 has 16 residues. In DNA, the CDR3 is TGTGCCAGCAGTTTTGGTCAGCGTACCCTGGGGGATACGCAGTATTTT. Residues: CASSFGQRTLGDTQYF. The whole variable domain, filled in from reference TRBV25-1 and TRBJ2-3, reads EADIYQTPRYLVIGTGKKITLECSQTMGHDKMYWYQQDPGMELHLIHYSYGVNSTEKGDLSSESTVSRIRTEHFPLTLESARPSHTSQYLCASSFGQRTLGDTQYFGPGTRLTVL.

The chain joins TRBV10-3 to TRBJ1-4, with no clear D. Trimming removed 10 bases from V and 0 bases from J, with 12 bases in between. The CDR3 covers 14 residues. The germline gives CDR1 ENHRY, CDR2 SYGVKD. CDR3 sequence reads: CATRRGATNEKLFF. Written as DNA, the CDR3 is TGTGCCACCAGAAGAGGAGCAACTAATGAAAAACTGTTTTTT.

The J gene is TRBJ2-5, the V gene TRBV29-1; 8 positions agree with TRBD1. Germline trimming cut 3 bases from V and 11 bases from J; bases unmatched to any gene: 11. Germline-derived CDR1 and CDR2 are SQVTM and ANQGSEA. The CDR3 extends over 13 amino acids. CDR3 in amino acids: CSVDGDRFNEQYF. CDR3 DNA: TGCAGCGTTGACGGGGACAGGTTCAATGAGCAGTACTTC.

This chain uses TRBV5-5 with TRBJ1-4; 9 bases fit TRBD1. Per germline, CDR1 SGHKS and CDR2 YYEKEE (reference sequence). V lost 4 bases and J lost 8; bases outside the gene matches: 6. The CDR3 is 14 residues long. CDR3 in DNA: TGTGCCAGCAGCCCTGGGACAGGGACCGAAAAACTGTTTTTT. It is translated as CASSPGTGTEKLFF.

J is TRBJ1-1 and V is TRBV9; D unresolved. Trimming cost V 6 bases and J 0 bases, with 12 bases left between them. Germline loops: CDR1 SGDLS, CDR2 YYNGEE. The CDR3 has 14 amino acids. The CDR3 is CASNAGSLNTEAFF. The CDR3 coding sequence is TGTGCCAGCAACGCCGGGTCCCTGAACACTGAAGCTTTCTTT.

This clonotype showed up just a few times. The chain combines TRBV11-2 with TRBJ2-5; the D gene is possibly TRBD2 (6 bases). V was trimmed by 2 bases and J by 1 base, leaving 11 bases between them. CDR3 length: 15 residues. CDR1 and CDR2 from the germline V gene are SGHAT and FQNNGV. The CDR3 sequence: CASSLIVGGQETQYF. Written as DNA, the CDR3 is TGTGCCAGCAGCTTAATCGTGGGGGGCCAAGAGACCCAGTACTTC.

This chain links TRBV10-3 with TRBJ1-4; TRBD1 might be the D (5 bases). Looked up from germline, CDR1 is ENHRY and CDR2 is SYGVKD. This CDR3 region has 15 residues. The V gene lost 2 bases and the J gene lost 0 bases, with 7 bases spanning the gap. The CDR3 nucleotides read TGTGCCATCAGTGAGGGGGGGACAACTAATGAAAAACTGTTTTTT. Encoded protein: CAISEGGTTNEKLFF.

The chain recombines TRBV7-9 with TRBJ2-3, with 13 bases matching TRBD2. There are 18 residues in the CDR3. With V trimmed by 3 bases and J by 2 bases, 8 bases remained unmatched. Germline assignment: CDR1 SEHNR and CDR2 FQNEAQ (reference sequence). CDR3 residues: CASSFGLAGAQFTDTQYF. CDR3 bases: TGTGCCAGCAGCTTTGGACTAGCGGGGGCCCAATTCACAGATACGCAGTATTTT.

At least ten counts were recorded for this clonotype. DNA for the CDR3: TGCAGCGTTGGGGGACAGGGGGCACATGGCTACACCTTC. Protein sequence: CSVGGQGAHGYTF. The genes are TRBV29-1 and TRBJ1-2, with 12 bases matching TRBD1. Germline CDR1 is SQVTM and CDR2 is ANQGSEA. The CDR3 consists of 13 residues. Germline trimming cut 4 bases from V and 6 bases from J; bases unmatched to any gene: 3.

The chain combines TRBV10-3 with TRBJ1-4, with D perhaps matching TRBD1 (5 bases). The CDR3 is 12 amino acids. V was clipped by 3 bases and J by 7 bases, with 6 bases between them. In germline, CDR1 is ENHRY, CDR2 SYGVKD. The CDR3 nucleotides are TGTGCCATCAGTGATACAGGTGAAAAACTGTTTTTT. This translates into CAISDTGEKLFF.

The chain couples TRBV25-1 to TRBJ1-6; D gene uncertain. Trimming stripped 1 base from V and 2 bases from J, with 9 bases between. Germline CDR1 is MGHDK and CDR2 is SYGVNS. CDR3 size: 16 residues. The CDR3: CASSESDGPYNSPLHF. In nucleotides, the CDR3 is TGTGCCAGCAGTGAATCGGATGGGCCCTATAATTCACCCCTCCACTTT.

The chain links TRBV20-1 to TRBJ2-3; D is possibly TRBD1 (5 bases). The CDR3 has 14 amino acids. In germline, CDR1 is DFQATT, CDR2 SNEGSKA (reference sequence). Trimming removed 6 bases at V and 1 base at J, with 14 bases between. The CDR3 here is CSARSPTGTDTQYF. CDR3 DNA: TGCAGTGCGAGGTCCCCGACAGGCACAGATACGCAGTATTTT.

The sample holds a few counts of this clonotype. The rearrangement joins TRBV6-6 to TRBJ2-3; 8 bases are shared with TRBD1. The germline V gene has CDR1 MNHNY and CDR2 SVGAGI (reference sequence). The junction had 6 bases not matched to a gene; V was cut back by 6 bases and J by 1 base. There are 15 residues in the CDR3. The CDR3 sequence is CASRNTQGGTDTQYF. The CDR3 DNA reads as TGTGCCAGCAGGAATACACAGGGGGGCACAGATACGCAGTATTTT.

This clonotype was counted between two and nine times. The CDR3 coding sequence is TGTGCCAGCTCACCGTTGCCAGCGGGAGTTGAGCAGTTCTTC. Protein: CASSPLPAGVEQFF. This rearrangement joins TRBV18 to TRBJ2-1; TRBD2 agrees at 8 bases. Germline trimming cut 3 bases from V and 9 bases from J; bases unmatched to any gene: 7. Germline V gives CDR1 KGHSH, CDR2 LQKENI. The CDR3 consists of 14 residues.